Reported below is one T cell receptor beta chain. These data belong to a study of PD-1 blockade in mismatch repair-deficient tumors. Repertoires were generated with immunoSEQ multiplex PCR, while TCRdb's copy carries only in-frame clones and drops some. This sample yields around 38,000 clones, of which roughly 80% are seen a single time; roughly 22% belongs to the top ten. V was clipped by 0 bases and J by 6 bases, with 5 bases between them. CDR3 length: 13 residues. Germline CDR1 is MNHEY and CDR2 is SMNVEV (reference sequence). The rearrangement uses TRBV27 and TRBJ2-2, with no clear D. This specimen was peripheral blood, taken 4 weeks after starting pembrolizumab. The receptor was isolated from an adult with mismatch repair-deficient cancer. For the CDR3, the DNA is TGTGCCAGCAGTTTATCGATCGCCGGGGAGCTGTTTTTT. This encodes CASSLSIAGELFF.